These T cell receptor beta chains were read from a single sample in a study of OX40 agonist ivuxolimab in advanced cancers. Profiled with immunoSEQ multiplex PCR; TCRdb holds only in-frame clones, not every one. Of more than 50,000 clones in the sample, 75% to 90% are singletons; the top ten hold around 2%. The sequences come from CD4+ or CD8+ T cells sorted from blood, collected in a trial of the OX40 agonist ivuxolimab. All receptors come from an adult with an advanced solid tumor such as melanoma, head and neck, liver or kidney cancer. Each CDR3 is given with its conserved first and last residue. The D gene is left open where the match is weak. Rows give clone size only sometimes, using once, few, many, or a class for an expanded clone.

cdr3_nt | cdr3_aa | d_call | j_call | clone_size | v_call | cdr3_length
TGTGCCAGCAGCTCCAACACCGGGGAGCTGTTTTTT | CASSSNTGELFF | - | TRBJ2-2 | - | TRBV7-2 | 12
TGCGCCAGCAGCTTGGTAGGGTTGAACACTGAAGCTTTCTTT | CASSLVGLNTEAFF | - | TRBJ1-1 | - | TRBV5-1 | 14
TGTGCCAGCGGGGGACAGGGATGGAATCAGCCCCAGCATTTT | CASGGQGWNQPQHF | TRBD1 | TRBJ1-5 | few | TRBV27 | 14
TGTGCCAGCAGCCGCGGATTGGGGGAGACCCAGTACTTC | CASSRGLGETQYF | - | TRBJ2-5 | - | TRBV28 | 13
TGTGCCAGCAGTTTAGTCCACGGGGACAGGTCCGGAAAAGAGACCCAGTACTTC | CASSLVHGDRSGKETQYF | TRBD1 | TRBJ2-5 | once | TRBV28 | 18
TGCGCCAGCAGCTGGGACAGGTTACGAAATGAGCAGTTCTTC | CASSWDRLRNEQFF | TRBD1 | TRBJ2-1 | - | TRBV4-3 | 14
TGTGCCTGGAGTGTAATGGGGGAAAAACTGTTTTTT | CAWSVMGEKLFF | - | TRBJ1-4 | few | TRBV30 | 12
TGTGCCAGTAGCGACAGGCCACAGGGGGTGATGAACACTGAAGCTTTCTTT | CASSDRPQGVMNTEAFF | TRBD1 | TRBJ1-1 | - | TRBV19 | 17
TGTGCCAGCTCACCACCGACAGGGACAAATTCACCCCTCCACTTT | CASSPPTGTNSPLHF | TRBD1 | TRBJ1-6 | - | TRBV18 | 15
TGTGCCAGCTCACCACTCGGGACGGTGAACTATGGCTACACCTTC | CASSPLGTVNYGYTF | - | TRBJ1-2 | - | TRBV18 | 15
TGCGCCAGCAGCTTGCCAGCGGGGCCACAAGAGACCCAGTACTTC | CASSLPAGPQETQYF | TRBD2 | TRBJ2-5 | few | TRBV5-1 | 15
TGTGCCAGCAGCCAGACAGGAGAAGGCTACACCTTC | CASSQTGEGYTF | - | TRBJ1-2 | - | TRBV7-9 | 12
TGCAGCGCCCACTCCGACAGGGTCGGACTCTTC | CSAHSDRVGLF | TRBD1 | TRBJ1-2 | - | TRBV29-1 | 11
TGTGCCAGCAGTTTATCCCTACAGGGTCTGGCGCCTTTCTTT | CASSLSLQGLAPFF | - | TRBJ1-1 | - | TRBV28 | 14
TGCAGCGTTGAAGGACTAGCGGGGGGAGTCCATAACACAGATACGCAGTATTTT | CSVEGLAGGVHNTDTQYF | TRBD2 | TRBJ2-3 | once | TRBV29-1 | 18
TGTGCCAGTACCGGAGGACAGGACCAAAGTCCCCTCCACTTT | CASTGGQDQSPLHF | TRBD1 | TRBJ1-6 | - | TRBV19 | 14
TGCGCCAGCAGCCTCGGGGCTTTTAGGGGGGAGACCCAGTACTTC | CASSLGAFRGETQYF | - | TRBJ2-5 | - | TRBV4-1 | 15
TGTGCCAGCAGCAACGGACAGAACTATGGCTACACCTTC | CASSNGQNYGYTF | - | TRBJ1-2 | - | TRBV6-5 | 13
TGTGCCAGCAGTCGTTTAGCGGGGGAGGAGACCCAGTACTTC | CASSRLAGEETQYF | TRBD2 | TRBJ2-5 | - | TRBV5-4 | 14
TGTGCCACCAGCAGAGATAGGACAGCTAACTATGGCTACACCTTC | CATSRDRTANYGYTF | - | TRBJ1-2 | - | TRBV15 | 15
TGTGCCAGCAGCCGGGACAGGGTCGATGCTGAGCAGTTCTTC | CASSRDRVDAEQFF | TRBD1 | TRBJ2-1 | - | TRBV5-6 | 14
TGTGCCAGCAGCTCGTTCGGGACAGCGGTAGCTTTCTTT | CASSSFGTAVAFF | TRBD1 | TRBJ1-1 | - | TRBV28 | 13
TGCGCCAGCAGCTTGGGGGCTGGGGCCAACGTCCTGACTTTC | CASSLGAGANVLTF | - | TRBJ2-6 | - | TRBV5-1 | 14
TGTGCCACAGGAGGACAGGGGACGCACGAGCAGTACTTC | CATGGQGTHEQYF | TRBD1 | TRBJ2-7 | - | TRBV28 | 13
TGTGCCAGCAGCGTAGAACAGGGCCTCATCCATGAGCAGTTCTTC | CASSVEQGLIHEQFF | - | TRBJ2-1 | - | TRBV9 | 15
TGCAGCGTTGAAGAATGGCAGGGCTATGGCTACACCTTC | CSVEEWQGYGYTF | - | TRBJ1-2 | few | TRBV29-1 | 13
TGTGCCACCCAGACAGGGGGGGACTATGGCTACACCTTC | CATQTGGDYGYTF | TRBD1 | TRBJ1-2 | - | TRBV6-1 | 13
TGTGCCAGTAGGTCAGGCACAGATACGCAGTATTTT | CASRSGTDTQYF | - | TRBJ2-3 | - | TRBV6-5 | 12
TGTGCCAGCAGGACCGGGGGTAGCACAGATACGCAGTATTTT | CASRTGGSTDTQYF | - | TRBJ2-3 | - | TRBV6-6 | 14
TGCGCCAGCATACGGGAGAACGACAATGAGCAGTTCTTC | CASIRENDNEQFF | - | TRBJ2-1 | - | TRBV5-1 | 13
TGCGCCAGCAGCTTGGAGGGGGCTCCCTACGAGCAGTACTTC | CASSLEGAPYEQYF | TRBD1 | TRBJ2-7 | - | TRBV5-1 | 14
TGTGCCGGTGGAGGAGAGACCCAGTACTTC | CAGGGETQYF | - | TRBJ2-5 | - | TRBV30 | 10
TGTGCCAGCAGGGGAGCGGGGGGGAACACAGATACGCAGTATTTT | CASRGAGGNTDTQYF | TRBD2 | TRBJ2-3 | - | TRBV28 | 15
TGTGCCAGCAGTTTTTTAGCGGGAGGTTCCTACGAGCAGTACTTC | CASSFLAGGSYEQYF | TRBD2 | TRBJ2-7 | - | TRBV27 | 15
TGTGCCAGCAGTCTATTGGGGCGCACTGAAGCTTTCTTT | CASSLLGRTEAFF | - | TRBJ1-1 | once | TRBV28 | 13